These 4 T cell receptor beta chains originate from one sample sequenced in a study of T cells in Graves' hyperthyroidism and ophthalmopathy. Template material for amplifying TCR beta CDR3 regions consisted of RNA transcripts. A set of HTBI primers served as the primers for a first-round RT-PCR of the TCR CDR3. TCRdb reprocessed the multiplex PCR reads via MiXCR and lists one record per CDR3 protein. The data show about 580,000 distinct CDR3 sequences, with about 15% seen just once and roughly 5.7% held by the top ten. Material for sequencing was blood. These receptors all stem from a young woman with Graves' hyperthyroidism that later progressed to Graves' ophthalmopathy.

This clonotype occurred many times. This rearrangement joins TRBV2 to TRBJ2-7; the D call may be TRBD1 or TRBD2 (5 bases each). The CDR3 totals 13 residues. Trimming pared 7 bases from V and 6 bases from J, leaving 16 bases between. Germline assignment: CDR1 SNHLY and CDR2 FYNNEI. The CDR3 nucleotides are TGTGCCAGCATCCCTGCAGGGACCGCCGAGCAGTACTTC. Translating gives CASIPAGTAEQYF.

This clonotype was recorded many times. V usage is TRBV19 and J usage is TRBJ2-1; 8 bases line up with TRBD1. CDR3 length: 14 residues. After removal of 4 bases from V and 6 bases from J, the junction contained 5 bases not matched to a gene. The V gene's germline CDR1 is LNHDA and CDR2 SQIVND (reference sequence). The CDR3 reads CASSTAGTGNEQFF. DNA of the CDR3: TGTGCCAGTAGTACGGCCGGGACAGGCAATGAGCAGTTCTTC.

This chain links TRBV20-1 with TRBJ1-4; unclear D gene. The germline V and J ends were trimmed by 3 bases and 8 bases, with 4 bases remaining between them. The CDR3 is 10 amino acids. Per the germline V gene, CDR1 is DFQATT and CDR2 is SNEGSKA (reference sequence). The CDR3 protein is CSARGEKLFF. The CDR3 nucleotides read TGCAGTGCTAGGGGAGAAAAACTGTTTTTT.

The sample holds many counts of this clonotype. The chain combines TRBV6-1 with TRBJ2-1; possibly TRBD1 for D (6 bases). The CDR3 runs 15 residues. V lost 6 bases, J lost 2 bases, and 14 bases lay in between. Germline CDR1 is MNHNS and CDR2 is SASEGT. This CDR3 reads CASRRNRDTYNEQFF. The CDR3 nucleotides are TGTGCCAGCAGAAGAAACCGGGACACCTACAATGAGCAGTTCTTC.